This TCR beta chain was recovered during a study of cytomegalovirus exposure and HLA in healthy donors. This PCR relied on a set of 60 Vbeta primers and 13 Jbeta primers. The method was immunoSEQ multiplex PCR; TCRdb's version includes in-frame clones alone and lacks a portion of them. The profile shows 65,000 to 70,000 clones, roughly four fifths of them singletons. Concerning this clone: The antigen is not known.

Study conclusions and caveats: There were some 150 TCR beta chains listed as cytomegalovirus-associated.

The CDR3 contains 15 residues. Germline V gene data show CDR1 as SGHNT and CDR2 as YENEEA. Losses at the gene ends were 1 base for V and 2 bases for J; bases not matched to a gene: 2. Material for sequencing was PBMCs. The clonotype comes from a man over 45 in good health and CMV-seronegative. J is TRBJ2-1 and V is TRBV11-3, with 7 nucleotides matching TRBD2. For the CDR3, the DNA is TGTGCCAGCAGCTTAGGGGGAGGGACCTACAATGAGCAGTTCTTC. It yields the protein CASSLGGGTYNEQFF.